The rows below give T cell receptor beta chains drawn from one sample of a study of blood T cells in healthy people across ages. One entry per CDR3 protein results from TCRdb running MiXCR on the 5' RACE reads. This sample has just under 550,000 distinct CDR3 sequences, with less than 25% found just once. These data also featured in a second study, about T cells of mothers and their children.

The sample was blood. The receptors come from a boy aged 5 to 17 in good health. CDR3s include the opening cysteine and the closing phenylalanine or tryptophan. Each record gives: clone size, D gene, V gene, J gene, CDR3 DNA, CDR3 protein. D genes are given only for firm matches. Not every row has a clone size; where given, it reads once, few, many or a size class.

clone_size: .; d_call: TRBD1; v_call: TRBV5-1; j_call: TRBJ2-3; cdr3_nt: TGCGCCAGCAGCGGAGGACAGGGAGATACGCAGTATTTT; cdr3_aa: CASSGGQGDTQYF
clone_size: .; d_call: .; v_call: TRBV20-1; j_call: TRBJ2-3; cdr3_nt: TGCAGTGCTAGGGGGGATACGCAGTATTTT; cdr3_aa: CSARGDTQYF
clone_size: few; d_call: TRBD2; v_call: TRBV12-3/TRBV12-4; j_call: TRBJ2-5; cdr3_nt: TGTGCCAGCACCCCCGGGGGGGAGGGACTGACCCAGTACTTC; cdr3_aa: CASTPGGEGLTQYF
clone_size: few; d_call: TRBD1; v_call: TRBV27; j_call: TRBJ2-2; cdr3_nt: TGTGCCAGCAGTTCAAGCCCGGACAGGGCGGACACCGGGGAGCTGTTTTTT; cdr3_aa: CASSSSPDRADTGELFF
clone_size: few; d_call: .; v_call: TRBV15; j_call: TRBJ1-1; cdr3_nt: TGTGCCACCAGCAGAGAGGGAGTTAGGCCCACCAACACTGAAGCTTTCTTT; cdr3_aa: CATSREGVRPTNTEAFF
clone_size: .; d_call: TRBD2; v_call: TRBV20-1; j_call: TRBJ2-5; cdr3_nt: TGCAGTGCTAGGGGACTAGCGGGGGGTGGGGAGACCCAGTACTTC; cdr3_aa: CSARGLAGGGETQYF
clone_size: few; d_call: TRBD2; v_call: TRBV7-9; j_call: TRBJ2-7; cdr3_nt: TGTGCCAGCAGCCGCCGAACTAGCGGGAGCAATCCCGAGCAGTACTTC; cdr3_aa: CASSRRTSGSNPEQYF
clone_size: few; d_call: .; v_call: TRBV7-9; j_call: TRBJ1-4; cdr3_nt: TGTGCCAGCAGCCCTCGGGAAGCAACTAATGAAAAACTGTTTTTT; cdr3_aa: CASSPREATNEKLFF
clone_size: .; d_call: .; v_call: TRBV28; j_call: TRBJ2-5; cdr3_nt: TGTGCCAGCAGTTTAAGGTCCGGGGGCTCTCAAGAGACCCAGTACTTC; cdr3_aa: CASSLRSGGSQETQYF
clone_size: few; d_call: TRBD1; v_call: TRBV7-3; j_call: TRBJ2-2; cdr3_nt: TGTGCCAGCAGCTTAGGGGACAGGGCCACCGGGGAGCTGTTTTTT; cdr3_aa: CASSLGDRATGELFF
clone_size: few; d_call: TRBD1; v_call: TRBV4-1; j_call: TRBJ2-2; cdr3_nt: TGCGCCAGCAGTCGGGACAGCCGAACCGGGGAGCTGTTTTTT; cdr3_aa: CASSRDSRTGELFF
clone_size: few; d_call: TRBD1; v_call: TRBV19; j_call: TRBJ2-2; cdr3_nt: TGTGCCAGTAGTATAAGGGACAGCCCGAACACCGGGGAGCTGTTTTTT; cdr3_aa: CASSIRDSPNTGELFF
clone_size: .; d_call: TRBD1; v_call: TRBV10-3; j_call: TRBJ1-1; cdr3_nt: TGTGCCATCAGTTTAGGGACAGCCACTGAAGCTTTCTTT; cdr3_aa: CAISLGTATEAFF
clone_size: few; d_call: TRBD2; v_call: TRBV7-3; j_call: TRBJ2-1; cdr3_nt: TGTGCCAGCAGCTTAATGGGACTAGCGGCTAATGAGCAGTTCTTC; cdr3_aa: CASSLMGLAANEQFF
clone_size: many; d_call: TRBD1; v_call: TRBV3-1; j_call: TRBJ2-2; cdr3_nt: TGTGCCAGCAGCCAAGGGGACAGAGACACCGGGGAGCTGTTTTTT; cdr3_aa: CASSQGDRDTGELFF
clone_size: few; d_call: TRBD1; v_call: TRBV7-9; j_call: TRBJ2-5; cdr3_nt: TGTGCCAGCAGCTTAGCCGGGACAGGGTATAGAGAGACCCAGTACTTC; cdr3_aa: CASSLAGTGYRETQYF
clone_size: few; d_call: .; v_call: TRBV6-5; j_call: TRBJ1-5; cdr3_nt: TGTGCCAGCAGTTACTCGTTTAGCGGGTCTAGTAATCAGCCCCAGCATTTT; cdr3_aa: CASSYSFSGSSNQPQHF
clone_size: few; d_call: .; v_call: TRBV4-1; j_call: TRBJ2-1; cdr3_nt: TGCGCCAGCAGCCAAGGGGGCCTTTCCGATGAGCAGTTCTTC; cdr3_aa: CASSQGGLSDEQFF
clone_size: many; d_call: TRBD2; v_call: TRBV3-1; j_call: TRBJ2-7; cdr3_nt: TGTGCCAGCAGCCCTGGACTAGCGGGAGGCTACGAGCAGTACTTC; cdr3_aa: CASSPGLAGGYEQYF
clone_size: .; d_call: .; v_call: TRBV7-6; j_call: TRBJ1-1; cdr3_nt: TGTGCCAGCAGCTTTTATAAAAGCACTGAAGCTTTCTTT; cdr3_aa: CASSFYKSTEAFF
clone_size: few; d_call: .; v_call: TRBV5-1; j_call: TRBJ2-5; cdr3_nt: TGCGCCAGCACGGTGGGGGGCCAAGAGACCCAGTACTTC; cdr3_aa: CASTVGGQETQYF
clone_size: .; d_call: TRBD1; v_call: TRBV9; j_call: TRBJ1-4; cdr3_nt: TGTGCCAGCAGCGTACGAGGACAGGGGGCGACTAATGAAAAACTGTTTTTT; cdr3_aa: CASSVRGQGATNEKLFF
clone_size: few; d_call: .; v_call: TRBV27; j_call: TRBJ1-4; cdr3_nt: TGTGCCAGCAGTTACGGGGGTTTTAATGAAAAACTGTTTTTT; cdr3_aa: CASSYGGFNEKLFF
clone_size: few; d_call: .; v_call: TRBV4-3; j_call: TRBJ2-7; cdr3_nt: TGCGCCAGTAGCCAAGATGGGGGGCAGTTCTACGAGCAGTACTTC; cdr3_aa: CASSQDGGQFYEQYF
clone_size: few; d_call: .; v_call: TRBV30; j_call: TRBJ2-2; cdr3_nt: TGTGCCTGGAGCGACACCGGGGAGCTGTTTTTT; cdr3_aa: CAWSDTGELFF
clone_size: few; d_call: .; v_call: TRBV24-1; j_call: TRBJ2-1; cdr3_nt: TGTGCCACCGCAAGCACGGCGGGGATTTCCTACAATGAGCAGTTCTTC; cdr3_aa: CATASTAGISYNEQFF
clone_size: .; d_call: .; v_call: TRBV27; j_call: TRBJ2-1; cdr3_nt: TGTGCCAGCAGTTTATCCGCTAGCAATGAGCAGTTCTTC; cdr3_aa: CASSLSASNEQFF
clone_size: few; d_call: TRBD2; v_call: TRBV29-1; j_call: TRBJ2-7; cdr3_nt: TGCAGCGTTGAAGATCCTCTAGCGGGAGGGTACGAGCAGTACTTC; cdr3_aa: CSVEDPLAGGYEQYF
clone_size: .; d_call: TRBD1; v_call: TRBV7-2; j_call: TRBJ1-1; cdr3_nt: TGTGCCAGCAGCGAACAGGGGGCTCGGACTGAAGCTTTCTTT; cdr3_aa: CASSEQGARTEAFF
clone_size: few; d_call: TRBD1; v_call: TRBV13; j_call: TRBJ2-3; cdr3_nt: TGTGCCAGCAGCTTCCAGACAGGGAGCTCTATAGATACGCAGTATTTT; cdr3_aa: CASSFQTGSSIDTQYF
clone_size: .; d_call: .; v_call: TRBV29-1; j_call: TRBJ2-7; cdr3_nt: TGCAGCGTTTTTTTGGAGACATCCGCCTACGAGCAGTACTTC; cdr3_aa: CSVFLETSAYEQYF
clone_size: few; d_call: .; v_call: TRBV20-1; j_call: TRBJ1-2; cdr3_nt: TGCAGTGCCTTACAGGGAGGAGGGCACTATGGCTACACCTTC; cdr3_aa: CSALQGGGHYGYTF
clone_size: .; d_call: TRBD1; v_call: TRBV14; j_call: TRBJ1-1; cdr3_nt: TGTGCCAGCAGCCAAGCGGGACAGGGGTGGGCTGAAGCTTTCTTT; cdr3_aa: CASSQAGQGWAEAFF
clone_size: .; d_call: TRBD1; v_call: TRBV6-2/TRBV6-3; j_call: TRBJ1-1; cdr3_nt: TGTGCCAGCAGTTACCGGACAGGGGGCCTGAACACTGAAGCTTTCTTT; cdr3_aa: CASSYRTGGLNTEAFF
clone_size: .; d_call: TRBD1; v_call: TRBV28; j_call: TRBJ2-7; cdr3_nt: TGTGCCAGCAGTCGGGACAGGGGGCTTCACGAGCAGTACTTC; cdr3_aa: CASSRDRGLHEQYF
clone_size: few; d_call: .; v_call: TRBV7-2; j_call: TRBJ1-2; cdr3_nt: TGTGCCAGCAGCGTTCATAATCAGGGGTTTAACTATGGCTACACCTTC; cdr3_aa: CASSVHNQGFNYGYTF
clone_size: few; d_call: TRBD2; v_call: TRBV14; j_call: TRBJ2-1; cdr3_nt: TGTGCCAGCAGCACCCTCGGTAGCGGGAGGGCCGTTAATGAGCAGTTCTTC; cdr3_aa: CASSTLGSGRAVNEQFF
clone_size: many; d_call: TRBD2; v_call: TRBV28; j_call: TRBJ2-5; cdr3_nt: TGTGCCAGCAGTTTAGGGCGGGGGGCCAAACAAGAGACCCAGTACTTC; cdr3_aa: CASSLGRGAKQETQYF
clone_size: many; d_call: .; v_call: TRBV6-2/TRBV6-3; j_call: TRBJ1-5; cdr3_nt: TGTGCCAGCAGTCCAGGACAGACTTATAGCAATCAGCCCCAGCATTTT; cdr3_aa: CASSPGQTYSNQPQHF
clone_size: .; d_call: .; v_call: TRBV6-5; j_call: TRBJ2-1; cdr3_nt: TGTGCCAGCAGTCCAACAGGGACTTCCTACAATGAGCAGTTCTTC; cdr3_aa: CASSPTGTSYNEQFF
clone_size: .; d_call: TRBD2; v_call: TRBV27; j_call: TRBJ2-5; cdr3_nt: TGTGCCAGCAGTCTAGCGGGGAACTCCCAAGAGACCCAGTACTTC; cdr3_aa: CASSLAGNSQETQYF